This TCR beta chain was captured in a study of OX40 agonist ivuxolimab in advanced cancers. Whole-study context: Ivuxolimab, an agonist antibody against OX40 (CD134), was given to patients.

The study, taken as a whole, reports: Clonal expansion from baseline to week 6 occurred in both CD4+ and CD8+ T cells. Low clonal expansion, among the lowest seen, marked partial responders at 0.1-3.0 mg/kg. In general, CD8+ T cells held more expanded clones than CD4+ did, on average.

For this clone: The antigen remains undetermined.

Clones were read by immunoSEQ multiplex PCR, and TCRdb kept only the in-frame ones, dropping some. The table records about 16,000 clones, 60% to 85% of them present only once. This specimen consisted of CD4+ or CD8+ T cells sorted from blood, obtained in a trial of the OX40 agonist ivuxolimab. This receptor was obtained from an adult with an advanced solid tumor such as melanoma, head and neck, liver or kidney cancer.

Here the CDR3 DNA reads TGTGCCAGCAGTTCTACAGGCTATGATCAGCCCCAGCATTTT. Translating gives CASSSTGYDQPQHF. The chain employs TRBV27 and TRBJ1-5, with D possibly TRBD1 on 5 matching bases. V lost 4 bases, J lost 5 bases, and 12 bases lay in between. Germline V gene sequence: CDR1 MNHEY, CDR2 SMNVEV (reference sequence). The CDR3 has 14 residues.